These T cell receptor beta chains were read from a single sample in a study of human T cells and chemical hapten exposure. One entry per CDR3 protein results from TCRdb running MiXCR on the RACE reads. Of tens of thousands of distinct CDR3 sequences detected, 7.5% to 9.5% appear once; the ten largest clones hold roughly 1.4%. Sequencing used whole blood, obtained in connection with sensitization to the hapten diphenylcyclopropenone (DPC). These receptor sequences come from a young woman with alopecia areata. Some clones in this sample may be carry-over from other donors' samples. The CDR3 runs from the conserved cysteine through the conserved F or W. Fields, in order: clone size, J gene, D gene, V gene, CDR3 length, CDR3 DNA, CDR3 protein. The D gene is left open where the match is weak. Where a row states a size, it is once, few, many or the class of an expanded clone; other rows omit it.

- | TRBJ2-6 | - | TRBV5-1 | 16 | TGCGCCAGCAGCTTGGTCCGGGACTCTGGGGCCAACGTCCTGACTTTC | CASSLVRDSGANVLTF
many | TRBJ1-2 | - | TRBV20-1 | 12 | TGCAGTGCTAGTGACGGGGCCTATGGCTACACCTTC | CSASDGAYGYTF
many | TRBJ1-2 | - | TRBV6-4 | 13 | TGTGCCAGCAATCAGGGGCGCGGCTATGGCTACACCTTC | CASNQGRGYGYTF
many | TRBJ1-5 | TRBD1 | TRBV6-5 | 14 | TGTGCCAGCAGTTGGAGCAGGGGGGATCAGCCCCAGCATTTT | CASSWSRGDQPQHF
few | TRBJ1-1 | - | TRBV29-1 | 14 | TGCAGCGTTGAGAGCACGGTGGCAGGAGCTGAAGCTTTCTTT | CSVESTVAGAEAFF
few | TRBJ1-6 | TRBD1 | TRBV6-5 | 16 | TGTGCCAGCAGGATGACAGGGGTGTGGAATAATTCACCCCTCCACTTT | CASRMTGVWNNSPLHF
few | TRBJ1-1 | - | TRBV20-1 | 12 | TGCAGTGCTAGCCCAACGAGCACTGAAGCTTTCTTT | CSASPTSTEAFF
few | TRBJ2-3 | TRBD2 | TRBV7-2 | 14 | TGTGCCAGCACCCCGGGACTAGCATACGATACGCAGTATTTT | CASTPGLAYDTQYF
many | TRBJ2-2 | - | TRBV6-1 | 14 | TGTGCCAGCAGTGAAAGGGTTGACACCGGGGAGCTGTTTTTT | CASSERVDTGELFF
many | TRBJ2-5 | TRBD2 | TRBV29-1 | 16 | TGCAGCGTGGGGGGACTAGCGGGGGGCTCTCAAGAGACCCAGTACTTC | CSVGGLAGGSQETQYF